These 10 T cell receptor beta chains share one sample of origin, sequenced in a study of a mutant IDH1 vaccine in newly diagnosed glioma. The data were produced by immunoSEQ multiplex PCR, yet TCRdb's version contains in-frame clones alone and is incomplete. The data show 25,000 to 35,000 clones, 65% to 85% seen once. Time point of the sample: week 23, last vaccination. In the vaccine, a single dose held 300 ug of the mutant IDH1 20-mer peptide, along with topical imiquimod. No antigens are known for them. This sample comprised PBMCs, obtained from a glioma patient whose treatment included an IDH1 peptide vaccine. Receptor source: a woman in her late teens or twenties with glioma.

The chain couples TRBV27 to TRBJ1-5, with D uncertain. The length of the CDR3 is 13 residues. Trimming removed 5 bases from V and 4 bases from J, with 9 bases in between. Germline assignment: CDR1 MNHEY and CDR2 SMNVEV (reference sequence). The CDR3 loop reads CASSGRINQPQHF. Here the CDR3 DNA reads TGTGCCAGCAGTGGACGGATTAATCAGCCCCAGCATTTT.

In its sample, this clone was seen a few times. J is TRBJ1-1 and V is TRBV27; TRBD1 might be the D (5 bases). The CDR3 is made up of 15 amino acids. Germline V lookup: CDR1 MNHEY, CDR2 SMNVEV (reference sequence). V was trimmed by 2 bases and J by 0 bases, leaving 10 bases between them. CDR3 DNA: TGTGCCAGCAGTTTAGGTCAGGGAATGAACACTGAAGCTTTCTTT. Amino acids: CASSLGQGMNTEAFF.

This clone was recorded a few times. The chain links TRBV5-6 to TRBJ1-1, with D perhaps matching TRBD1 (6 bases). From germline, CDR1 is SGHDT and CDR2 YYEEEE. Trimming pared 4 bases from V and 1 base from J, leaving 11 bases between. The length of the CDR3 is 14 residues. The CDR3 protein is CASSGKGQNTEAFF. DNA for the CDR3: TGTGCCAGCAGCGGGAAGGGACAGAACACTGAAGCTTTCTTT.

The chain has TRBV5-4 and TRBJ1-3; D ambiguous. The germline gives CDR1 SGHNT, CDR2 YYREEE (reference sequence). V gave up 0 bases and J gave up 2 bases, with 12 bases separating them. The CDR3 is made up of 16 amino acids. The CDR3 DNA is TGTGCCAGCAGCTTGGGCCAGGCACCCACTGGAAACACCATATATTTT. Translating it yields CASSLGQAPTGNTIYF.

The chain couples TRBV19 to TRBJ1-4, with unresolved D. V lost 5 bases, J lost 7 bases, and 23 bases lay in between. The CDR3 is made up of 17 amino acids. Germline values: CDR1 LNHDA, CDR2 SQIVND (reference sequence). The CDR3 loop is CASSGTFVIGLREKLFF. CDR3 DNA: TGTGCCAGTAGTGGCACCTTCGTTATTGGGTTGCGTGAAAAACTGTTTTTT.

The chain is built from TRBV2 and TRBJ2-5, with 8 nucleotides matching TRBD1. Per the germline V gene, CDR1 is SNHLY and CDR2 is FYNNEI. The CDR3 sequence is 15 residues long. V was clipped by 4 bases and J by 3 bases; unmatched bases: 7. The CDR3 sequence is CASSAYPDREETQYF. The CDR3, as DNA: TGTGCCAGCAGTGCCTACCCGGACAGGGAAGAGACCCAGTACTTC. The complete variable domain, with remaining parts taken from reference TRBV2 and TRBJ2-5, reads EPEVTQTPSHQVTQMGQEVILRCVPISNHLYFYWYRQILGQKVEFLVSFYNNEISEKSEIFDDQFSVERPDGSNFTLKIRSTKLEDSAMYFCASSAYPDREETQYFGPGTRLLVL.

V and J are TRBV28 and TRBJ1-2, with 7 nucleotides matching TRBD1. Unmatched junction bases numbered 14, after V lost 6 bases and J lost 7 bases. This CDR3 has 15 residues. Germline loops: CDR1 MDHEN, CDR2 SYDVKM. The CDR3 DNA reads TGTGCCAGCAGCCCAAGGGGACAGTTTTTTGGTGGCTACACCTTC. This codes for CASSPRGQFFGGYTF.

V is TRBV29-1 and J is TRBJ1-1, with D uncertain. CDR3 size: 13 residues. V was clipped by 4 bases and J by 5 bases, with 14 bases between them. Germline V lookup: CDR1 SQVTM, CDR2 ANQGSEA. The CDR3 DNA follows: TGCAGCGTTGTTGTTCCGGGTAGGACTGAAGCTTTCTTT. Amino acids: CSVVVPGRTEAFF.

The rearrangement links TRBV6-7 to TRBJ2-6, with 10 bases aligning to TRBD1. TRBV6-7 is given ORF status, its function remaining uncertain. V shed 2 bases, J shed 2 bases, and the junction held 6 bases outside the gene matches. This CDR3 has 18 amino acids. The CDR3 region has the DNA TGTGCCAGCAGTTACCCACAAGGGACAGGGGCTGGGGCCAACGTCCTGACTTTC. Translating gives CASSYPQGTGAGANVLTF.

The gene calls are TRBV4-1 and TRBJ2-7; D is undetermined. Trimming removed 0 bases at V and 7 bases at J, with 19 bases between. Germline CDR1 MGHRA, CDR2 YSYEKL. CDR3 size: 16 residues. CDR3 sequence: CASSQEGPFILREQYF. The CDR3 DNA follows: TGCGCCAGCAGCCAAGAAGGACCGTTTATTTTAAGGGAGCAGTACTTC.